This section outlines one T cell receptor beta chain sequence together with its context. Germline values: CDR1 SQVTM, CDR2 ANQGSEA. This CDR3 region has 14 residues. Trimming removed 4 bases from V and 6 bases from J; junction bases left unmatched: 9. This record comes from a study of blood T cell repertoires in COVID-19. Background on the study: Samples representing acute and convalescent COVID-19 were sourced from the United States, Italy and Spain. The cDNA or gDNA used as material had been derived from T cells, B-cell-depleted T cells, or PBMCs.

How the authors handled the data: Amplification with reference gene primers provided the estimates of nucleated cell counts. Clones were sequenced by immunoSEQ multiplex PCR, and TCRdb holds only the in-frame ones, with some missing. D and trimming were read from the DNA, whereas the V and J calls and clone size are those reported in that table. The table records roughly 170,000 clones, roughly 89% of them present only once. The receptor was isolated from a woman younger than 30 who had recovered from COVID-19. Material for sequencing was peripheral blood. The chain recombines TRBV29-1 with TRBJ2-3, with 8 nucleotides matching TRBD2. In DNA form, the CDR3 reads TGCAGCGTTGTTACAGCGGGAGCGGCGGATACGCAGTATTTT. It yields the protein CSVVTAGAADTQYF.